This T cell receptor (beta chain) was found in a study of T cells after yellow fever vaccination. This clonotype has just a few counts. Antigen: not known. Conversion of TCR transcripts into cDNA relied on 5'RACE template switching, which added a universal primer site and UMIs. TCRdb re-called the 5' RACE reads through MiXCR, storing one row per CDR3 protein. The table includes 320,000 or so distinct CDR3 sequences, around 8.1% detected once. General study results and limits: Reappearing after the booster were most of the clones from primary vaccination (96% CD4, 70% to 90% CD8).

Germline V gene data show CDR1 as KGHDR and CDR2 as SFDVKD. The CDR3 is 15 residues long. The germline V and J ends were trimmed by 5 bases and 1 base, with 13 bases remaining between them. V gene TRBV24-1 combines with J gene TRBJ1-1; TRBD1 is a possible D gene (6 bases). The specimen was PBMCs, collected more than 35 days after the first yellow fever vaccination. The clonotype was recovered from a man younger than 30 who received the YFV17D yellow fever vaccine. The CDR3 nucleotides are TGTGCCACCAGTGGCTCGGGGACATCGAACACTGAAGCTTTCTTT. This encodes CATSGSGTSNTEAFF.